This T cell receptor beta chain appears in the sequencing data of a study of identifying expanded T cells in peripheral blood (dated by TCRdb to the late 2010s). Study-wide context: Technical replicates were generated by sequencing separate aliquots of the same genomic DNA pool, with four replicates compared pairwise. Points the paper makes about the study in general: The authors expected that biological variance in healthy repertoires might rise further over much longer intervals, such as months to years. For all healthy donors, the variance in clone template counts between roughly 2-week samples rose significantly as total template count increased. Between technical replicates the binomial model flagged roughly 1.2 differentially abundant clones, whereas over around 2 weeks the binomial model flagged about 15 and over roughly 4 weeks 19 to 20. The beta-binomial model significantly reduced the number of clones called differentially abundant and the false-positive rate across all healthy-donor time intervals.

Regarding this clone: The specificity of this receptor is unknown. No base qualities exist here, and no much larger clone lies one base off it.

From cysteine to phenylalanine, the CDR3 is 15 amino acids long. The CDR3 DNA has 45 bases and is translated from base 1. The germline V gene encodes CDR1 ENHRY and CDR2 SYGVKD. V loses 2 bases, J loses 4 bases, and the germline ends lie 11 bases apart. No immune events such as infections were documented for the healthy donors during the collection period. Time-dependent variance in a beta-binomial model of T-cell clone differential abundance was calibrated using healthy-donor blood repertoires as a training cohort. The training cohort was composed of approximately ten healthy donors, 3 female and 7 male. Donor ages ranged from 29 to 64 years, with an average of approximately 43 years. Whole blood was collected from each healthy donor at three time points spaced approximately 2 weeks apart and obtained from a commercial supplier. For immunosequencing, genomic DNA was extracted from unsorted whole blood.

TCRbeta CDR3 regions were profiled by bias-controlled multiplex PCR amplification of genomic DNA with the immunoSEQ Assay. As for how the authors treated the data: The absolute abundance of each unique TCRbeta CDR3 region was quantified after sequences were collapsed and filtered. Differential abundance was tested with two models: a binomial (Fisher-equivalent) model and a beta-binomial model that adds time-dependent variance fitted from healthy donors. Any clone with fewer than 5 combined templates was excluded, and a clone was called differentially abundant if its Benjamini-Hochberg FDR was below 0.01. In the beta-binomial model, variance was expressed as a function of the total template count across the two samples, in the form v = (b*log(k)+a)^2. This immuneACCESS table, as held by TCRdb, lists in-frame sequences with V and J called but not all clones. Of the missing ones, under half trace to an unresolved V gene in checked studies; the others have no known cause. V, J and clone size reflect that table, while D and trimming were determined from the DNA. The sample includes 100,000 to 150,000 clones, with roughly 90% observed a single time. Of the sample, more than 7% falls within the top ten clones.

This clonotype originated in a person aged 18 to 75 in good health. Specimen: blood. Recombination connected TRBV10-3 to TRBJ1-4; TRBD1 is a possible D gene, resting on 6 matching bases. The CDR3 region reads CAISEGTQVNEKLFF. The DNA sequence is as follows: TGTGCCATCAGTGAGGGGACACAGGTTAATGAAAAACTGTTTTTT.